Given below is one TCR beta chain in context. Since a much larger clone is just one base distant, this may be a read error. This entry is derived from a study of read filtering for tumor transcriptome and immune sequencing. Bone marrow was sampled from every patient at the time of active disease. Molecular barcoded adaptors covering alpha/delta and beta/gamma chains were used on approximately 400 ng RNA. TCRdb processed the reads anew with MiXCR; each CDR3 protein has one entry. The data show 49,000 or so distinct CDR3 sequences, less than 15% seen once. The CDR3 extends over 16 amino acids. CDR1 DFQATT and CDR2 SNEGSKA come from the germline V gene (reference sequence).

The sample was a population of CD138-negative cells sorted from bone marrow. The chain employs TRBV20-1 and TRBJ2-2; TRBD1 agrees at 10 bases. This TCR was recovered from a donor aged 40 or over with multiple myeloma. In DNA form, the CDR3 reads TGCAGTGCTAGCCCCGGACAGGGGGATGGCACCGGGGAGCTGTCTTTT. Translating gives CSASPGQGDGTGELSF.